This paragraph covers one TCR beta chain sequence. Trimming took 2 bases from V and 4 from J, leaving 12 bases between them. The CDR3 contains 15 residues. Germline CDR1 reads MNHNS; CDR2 reads SASEGT. Sequencing was performed with immunoSEQ multiplex PCR; in TCRdb, only in-frame clones are kept and a portion is missing. This table holds over 150,000 clones, over 75% found once. This specimen belongs to a study of T cell responses to AZD1222 COVID-19 vaccine. The clonotype originates from an adult in good health. The sample was peripheral blood, taken on day 0 of AZD1222 vaccination. This chain connects TRBV6-1 to TRBJ1-3; D call uncertain. The DNA for the CDR3 is TGTGCCAGCAGTGAATGGCGATCGAGGGGAAACACCATATATTTT. Its translation: CASSEWRSRGNTIYF.